The rows below give T cell receptor beta chains drawn from one sample of a study of blood T cell repertoires in COVID-19. Profiling relied on immunoSEQ multiplex PCR, and the TCRdb table lists in-frame clones only, not all of them. The table lists about 40,000 clones, 80% to 90% of them singletons. Sequenced: peripheral blood. The source is a woman between 65 and 79 years old with acute or convalescent COVID-19. Each CDR3 is given without its conserved first and last residue.

j_call: TRBJ2-3; v_call: TRBV4-3; cdr3_length: 16; cdr3_aa: ASSQDLRPLGGTDTQY
j_call: TRBJ2-1; v_call: TRBV19; cdr3_length: 14; cdr3_aa: ASSPRGLAGYNEQF
j_call: TRBJ2-2; v_call: TRBV7-9; cdr3_length: 12; cdr3_aa: ASSLPGWTGELF
j_call: TRBJ2-3; v_call: TRBV29-1; cdr3_length: 12; cdr3_aa: SVMAVASTDTQY
j_call: TRBJ2-5; v_call: TRBV4-3; cdr3_length: 11; cdr3_aa: ASSQGIGETQY
j_call: TRBJ2-1; v_call: TRBV7-6; cdr3_length: 13; cdr3_aa: ASSSLAGVYNEQF
j_call: TRBJ2-1; v_call: TRBV7-2; cdr3_length: 13; cdr3_aa: ASSRTGGSYNEQF
j_call: TRBJ2-1; v_call: TRBV11-3; cdr3_length: 13; cdr3_aa: ASSAGLAGRGEQF
j_call: TRBJ1-2; v_call: TRBV5-1; cdr3_length: 12; cdr3_aa: ASKGSGENYGYT
j_call: TRBJ2-1; v_call: TRBV6-5; cdr3_length: 13; cdr3_aa: ASSYASGSSQEQF
j_call: TRBJ2-5; v_call: TRBV7-6; cdr3_length: 15; cdr3_aa: ASSFPRETSGEETQY
j_call: TRBJ1-2; v_call: TRBV29-1; cdr3_length: 14; cdr3_aa: SVEVPTPGASGGYT
j_call: TRBJ2-1; v_call: TRBV18; cdr3_length: 12; cdr3_aa: ASSPRTGVNEQF
j_call: TRBJ2-5; v_call: TRBV7-2; cdr3_length: 14; cdr3_aa: ASSPLSGGPHGTQY
j_call: TRBJ2-3; v_call: TRBV5-4; cdr3_length: 13; cdr3_aa: ASSHPGQGTDTQY
j_call: TRBJ2-2; v_call: TRBV10-3; cdr3_length: 15; cdr3_aa: AIRKASGGTNTGELF
j_call: TRBJ2-1; v_call: TRBV3-1/TRBV3-2; cdr3_length: 14; cdr3_aa: ASSQTGTSLRNEQF
j_call: TRBJ1-5; v_call: TRBV6-5; cdr3_length: 11; cdr3_aa: ASRGPSNQPQH
j_call: TRBJ2-5; v_call: TRBV9; cdr3_length: 13; cdr3_aa: ASSVGGTHQETQY
j_call: TRBJ2-3; v_call: TRBV12-5; cdr3_length: 12; cdr3_aa: ASESDRTPDTQY
j_call: TRBJ1-2; v_call: TRBV16; cdr3_length: 11; cdr3_aa: ASSQEQIYGYT
j_call: TRBJ1-6; v_call: TRBV25-1; cdr3_length: 13; cdr3_aa: ASRGPGQINSPLH
j_call: TRBJ2-3; v_call: TRBV9; cdr3_length: 12; cdr3_aa: ASSVTPSTDTQY
j_call: TRBJ1-1; v_call: TRBV5-6; cdr3_length: 13; cdr3_aa: ASSLLNRRNAEAF
j_call: TRBJ1-2; v_call: TRBV30; cdr3_length: 10; cdr3_aa: AGGGQGTGYT
j_call: TRBJ2-2; v_call: TRBV9; cdr3_length: 14; cdr3_aa: ASSVVQREVLGELF
j_call: TRBJ1-5; v_call: TRBV3-1/TRBV3-2; cdr3_length: 13; cdr3_aa: ASSQDQGDLQPQH
j_call: TRBJ1-3; v_call: TRBV5-1; cdr3_length: 16; cdr3_aa: ASSLVALGQGTGNTIY
j_call: TRBJ2-3; v_call: TRBV5-6; cdr3_length: 13; cdr3_aa: ASSLLARSADTQY
j_call: TRBJ1-6; v_call: TRBV11-2; cdr3_length: 13; cdr3_aa: ASSLVYRGESPLH
j_call: TRBJ2-6; v_call: TRBV21-1; cdr3_length: 15; cdr3_aa: ASFPRGQEAGANVLT
j_call: TRBJ1-2; v_call: TRBV5-1; cdr3_length: 13; cdr3_aa: ASSLGKTGSYGYT
j_call: TRBJ1-2; v_call: TRBV4-2; cdr3_length: 14; cdr3_aa: ASSQPWTGEHYGYT
j_call: TRBJ2-4; v_call: TRBV4-3; cdr3_length: 14; cdr3_aa: ASSQDNWEVLRIQY
j_call: TRBJ2-5; v_call: TRBV7-3; cdr3_length: 14; cdr3_aa: ASSLSGGLKGETQY
j_call: TRBJ1-3; v_call: TRBV5-1; cdr3_length: 16; cdr3_aa: ASSLGADIPLYKNTIY
j_call: TRBJ2-1; v_call: TRBV6-6; cdr3_length: 10; cdr3_aa: ASSRPYNEQF
j_call: TRBJ2-3; v_call: TRBV4-3; cdr3_length: 13; cdr3_aa: ASSRGGTSTDTQY
j_call: TRBJ1-1; v_call: TRBV24-1; cdr3_length: 11; cdr3_aa: ATSDGSDTEAF
j_call: TRBJ2-2; v_call: TRBV10-2; cdr3_length: 8; cdr3_aa: ASMEGTLF
j_call: TRBJ2-3; v_call: TRBV18; cdr3_length: 14; cdr3_aa: ASSRGQETLGDTQY
j_call: TRBJ2-1; v_call: TRBV2; cdr3_length: 11; cdr3_aa: ASREDYYNEQF
j_call: TRBJ2-3; v_call: TRBV19; cdr3_length: 11; cdr3_aa: ASSPGSLDTQY
j_call: TRBJ2-2; v_call: TRBV5-6; cdr3_length: 15; cdr3_aa: ASSSLDMTANTGELF
j_call: TRBJ1-6; v_call: TRBV18; cdr3_length: 12; cdr3_aa: ASSPSTTYSPLH
j_call: TRBJ2-3; v_call: TRBV6-5; cdr3_length: 13; cdr3_aa: ASSWTSGGADTQY
j_call: TRBJ2-3; v_call: TRBV5-4; cdr3_length: 15; cdr3_aa: ASSPSTSQGGTDTQY
j_call: TRBJ2-2; v_call: TRBV12-3/TRBV12-4; cdr3_length: 11; cdr3_aa: AGGQTNTGELF
j_call: TRBJ1-1; v_call: TRBV6-2/TRBV6-3; cdr3_length: 12; cdr3_aa: ASSRRQGNTEAF
j_call: TRBJ1-2; v_call: TRBV28; cdr3_length: 13; cdr3_aa: ASSFPQGASYGYT
j_call: TRBJ2-5; v_call: TRBV5-1; cdr3_length: 11; cdr3_aa: ASSVLGGETQY
j_call: TRBJ1-6; v_call: TRBV10-3; cdr3_length: 13; cdr3_aa: AIRGTGGANSPLH
j_call: TRBJ1-1; v_call: TRBV3-1/TRBV3-2; cdr3_length: 14; cdr3_aa: ASSQETPQGLTEAF
j_call: TRBJ1-4; v_call: TRBV4-3; cdr3_length: 14; cdr3_aa: ASSQGGTVDNEKLF